What follows are 3 T cell receptor beta chains derived from one specimen sequenced in a study of T cell repertoires in cytomegalovirus infection (dated by TCRdb to 2018 to 2020). These reads were obtained on an Illumina HiSeq 1500. TCRdb reanalyzed the raw reads on its own, using fastp at Q25 for trimming and MiXCR for clone calling, and kept in-frame beta chains. CDR3 protein duplicates are merged, each entry listing the most common genes and DNA. The sample table shows almost 550,000 distinct CDR3 sequences, and 16% are seen once. 24% of the sample belongs to the ten largest clones. The sequenced sample was CD8+ T cells from PBMCs. The source of these receptors is a human donor in good health (CMV status not recorded). Some clones in this sample may be carry-over from other donors' samples.

In its sample, this clonotype was seen many times. The chain recombines TRBV20-1 with TRBJ1-5; D is ambiguous. The V and J ends lost 0 bases and 1 base respectively, with 16 bases between them. This CDR3 is 17 amino acids long. Germline V gene sequence: CDR1 DFQATT, CDR2 SNEGSKA (reference sequence). The CDR3 reads CSAREGYRGVSNQPQHF. For the CDR3, the DNA is TGCAGTGCTAGAGAGGGGTACCGTGGGGTGAGCAATCAGCCCCAGCATTTT.

V and J are TRBV2 and TRBJ1-1; D unresolved. Germline V gives CDR1 SNHLY, CDR2 FYNNEI. The CDR3 runs to 16 residues. V was shortened by 7 bases and J by 0 bases, with 18 bases between the two germline ends. As DNA, the CDR3 is TGTGCCAGCACCCGAGCGGGGTTCCCCATGAACACTGAAGCTTTCTTT. Protein: CASTRAGFPMNTEAFF.

This clonotype has more than one count but fewer than ten. This chain connects TRBV13 to TRBJ2-3; the D is unclear. V was trimmed by 5 bases and J by 1 base, leaving 10 bases between them. The CDR3 consists of 14 residues. Germline V gives CDR1 PRHDT, CDR2 FYEKMQ (reference sequence). The CDR3 DNA is TGTGCCAGCAGCCCCCTGAGCCGCACAGATACGCAGTATTTT. This sequence encodes CASSPLSRTDTQYF.